This T cell receptor (beta chain) was identified during a study of Graves' ophthalmopathy and Graves' hyperthyroidism. Study-level points and caveats: Predictions made by the model for ophthalmopathy progression reached approximately 70% sensitivity and almost 75% specificity. Blood contained most expanded thyroid clonotypes exceeding 0.001 frequency.

This clonotype was seen at least ten times. What it recognizes is unknown. CDR3 regions of TCR beta were amplified from RNA transcripts. First-round RT-PCR used HTBI primers; second-round multiplex PCR followed. TCRdb reprocessed the multiplex PCR reads with MiXCR, giving one entry per CDR3 protein. The sample carries a few hundred thousand distinct CDR3 sequences, about two fifths recorded once. Between the trimmed V and J ends, which lost 5 bases and 0 bases, there was a span of 6 bases. The germline V gene has CDR1 KGHDR and CDR2 SFDVKD. The CDR3 length is 13 residues. The study recruited hyperthyroidism patients aged 18 to 65 who were newly diagnosed, under 2 months' duration. In this cohort, patients with other autoimmune diseases, uncontrolled infections, pregnancy or lactation were excluded.

The source is an adult man with Graves' hyperthyroidism. Sequencing was performed on peripheral blood or thyroid tissue (not recorded which). The rearrangement uses TRBV24-1 and TRBJ1-1; D call uncertain. The CDR3 nucleotides are TGTGCCACCAGTGGAGGCATGAACACTGAAGCTTTCTTT. It is translated as CATSGGMNTEAFF.